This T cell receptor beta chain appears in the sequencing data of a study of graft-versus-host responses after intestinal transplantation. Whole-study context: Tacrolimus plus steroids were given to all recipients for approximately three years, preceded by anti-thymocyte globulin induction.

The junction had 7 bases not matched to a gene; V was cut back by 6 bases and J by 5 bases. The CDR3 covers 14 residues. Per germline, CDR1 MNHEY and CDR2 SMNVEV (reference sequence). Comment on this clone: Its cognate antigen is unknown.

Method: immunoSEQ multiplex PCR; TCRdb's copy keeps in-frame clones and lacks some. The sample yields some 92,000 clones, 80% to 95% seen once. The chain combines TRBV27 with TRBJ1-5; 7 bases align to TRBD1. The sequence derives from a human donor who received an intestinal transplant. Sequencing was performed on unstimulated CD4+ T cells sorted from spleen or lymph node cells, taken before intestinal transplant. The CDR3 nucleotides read TGTGCCAGCAGCCCCGACAGGGCCTATCAGCCCCAGCATTTT. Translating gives CASSPDRAYQPQHF.